This T cell receptor beta chain was obtained from a study of radiation and T cells in renal cell carcinoma. Only in-frame clones appear in the TCRdb table, and some are missing; sequencing was by immunoSEQ multiplex PCR. The sample shows 70,000 to 95,000 clones, under 90% of them seen only once. This clone showed up just a few times. Antigen specificity is unknown. Germline V gives CDR1 GTSNPN, CDR2 SVGIG (reference sequence). The CDR3 has 14 residues. Trimming removed 5 bases at V and 5 bases at J, with 18 bases between. Study findings and constraints: From baseline, blood top tumor clonotypes peaked at 2 weeks post-radiation. No pretreatment tumor biopsies were available for baseline clonotypes.

Time point denoted: baseline pretreatment blood. The sample's treatment: 15 Gy SBRT to primary tumor, nephrectomy 4 weeks later. The genes are TRBV30 and TRBJ1-2; unclear D gene. Sample: blood, taken from a patient whose treatment included radiotherapy and nephrectomy. The clonotype comes from a man in his sixties with renal cell carcinoma. CDR3 loop: CAWGPLTATYGYTF. CDR3 sequence (DNA): TGTGCCTGGGGGCCCCTGACCGCGACGTATGGCTACACCTTC.